This T cell receptor (beta chain) was sequenced during a study of shared clonotypes between healthy human individuals. Study-wide context: Every donor yielded three CD4 naive, three CD4 memory, two CD8 naive and one CD8 memory plate. Study-wide results and limits: An effect of sequencing depth on clonotype sharing among donors was expected. The study found 4.5% to 6% of naive CD4 clonotypes shared across several donors.

Profiling relied on immunoSEQ multiplex PCR, and the TCRdb table lists in-frame clones only, not all of them. The sample carries about 650,000 clones, around 95% recorded once. To note about this clone: Its antigen is unknown.

The CDR3 length is 11 residues. Germline CDR1 is SGHDT and CDR2 is YYEEEE. Trimming cost V 6 bases and J 5 bases, with 9 bases left between them. Terminally differentiated effector memory CD45RA+ cells were excluded from the naive CD8 cells, which were CD45RO-negative and positively selected for CCR7. Sequences were obtained from naive CD8+ T cells sorted from blood. The gene calls are TRBV5-6 and TRBJ2-7; D uncertain. The sequence was collected from a woman in her twenties or thirties in good health. DNA for the CDR3: TGTGCCAGCACCCTGGTCCACGAGCAGTACTTC. Translated, it gives CASTLVHEQYF.